The text below deals with one T cell receptor beta chain. The CDR3 is 15 residues long. In germline, CDR1 is KGHSH, CDR2 LQKENI. With 1 base removed from V and 3 bases from J, the gap between germline ends came to 11 bases. The source of the sample is a study of human T cells and chemical hapten exposure. In TCRdb, the RACE reads were re-called with MiXCR into one record per CDR3 protein. The top ten clones hold approximately 4.7% of a sample with tens of thousands of distinct CDR3 sequences, approximately 11% of them seen once. Noted time point: pre-sensitization, week 0. The treatment was: therapeutic diphenylcyclopropenone sensitization with weekly scalp DPC.

The sequence was collected from a woman between 50 and 59 years old with alopecia areata. Some clones in this sample may be carry-over from other donors' samples. The chain combines TRBV18 with TRBJ2-3; tentatively, D is TRBD1 (6 bases). The source was whole blood, collected in connection with sensitization to the hapten diphenylcyclopropenone (DPC). This CDR3 is CASSPLGRGTDTQYF. The CDR3 bases are TGTGCCAGCTCACCACTTGGCAGGGGAACAGATACGCAGTATTTT.